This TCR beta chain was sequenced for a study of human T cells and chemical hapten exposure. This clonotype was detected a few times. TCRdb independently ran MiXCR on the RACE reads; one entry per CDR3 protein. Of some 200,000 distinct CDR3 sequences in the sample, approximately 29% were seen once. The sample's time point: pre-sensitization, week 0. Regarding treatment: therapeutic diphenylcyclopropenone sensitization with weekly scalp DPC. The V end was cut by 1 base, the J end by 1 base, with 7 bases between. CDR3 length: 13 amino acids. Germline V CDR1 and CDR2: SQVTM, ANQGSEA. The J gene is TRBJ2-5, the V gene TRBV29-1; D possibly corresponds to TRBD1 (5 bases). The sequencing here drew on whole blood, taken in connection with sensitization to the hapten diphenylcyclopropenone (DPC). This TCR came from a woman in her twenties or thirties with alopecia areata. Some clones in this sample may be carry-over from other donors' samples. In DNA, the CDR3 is TGCAGCGTTGAAGGACAGATCCAAGAGACCCAGTACTTC. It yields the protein CSVEGQIQETQYF.